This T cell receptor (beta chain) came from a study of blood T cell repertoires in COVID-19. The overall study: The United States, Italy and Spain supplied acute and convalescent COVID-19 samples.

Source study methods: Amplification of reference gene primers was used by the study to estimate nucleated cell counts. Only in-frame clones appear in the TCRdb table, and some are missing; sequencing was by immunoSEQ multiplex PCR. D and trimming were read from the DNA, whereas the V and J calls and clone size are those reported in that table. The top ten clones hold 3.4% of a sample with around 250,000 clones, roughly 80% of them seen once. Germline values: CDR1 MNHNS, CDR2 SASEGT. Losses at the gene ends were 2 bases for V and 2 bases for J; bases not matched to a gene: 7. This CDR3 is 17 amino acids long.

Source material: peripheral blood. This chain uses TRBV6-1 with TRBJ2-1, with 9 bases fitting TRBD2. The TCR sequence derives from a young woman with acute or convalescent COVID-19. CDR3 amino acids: CASSESPLAGAYNEQFF. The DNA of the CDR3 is TGTGCCAGCAGTGAATCCCCCTTAGCGGGGGCCTACAATGAGCAGTTCTTC.